This TCR beta chain was sequenced during a study of cytomegalovirus exposure and HLA in healthy donors. Per the germline V gene, CDR1 is LNHDA and CDR2 is SQIVND (reference sequence). This CDR3 is 17 amino acids long. V was pared by 4 bases and J by 4 bases, with 11 bases of the junction left unmatched. Vbeta (60) and Jbeta (13) primers were used in the PCR. Method: immunoSEQ multiplex PCR; TCRdb's copy keeps in-frame clones and lacks some. The sample has around 130,000 clones; nearly 90% are singletons. The sample taken for sequencing was PBMCs. This sequence joins TRBV19 and TRBJ1-2; TRBD1 matches at 11 bases. The receptor was derived from a woman aged 40 to 50 in good health and CMV-seronegative. The chain's CDR3 is CASSTRTGGAEAYGYTF. In DNA, the CDR3 is TGTGCCAGTAGTACCAGGACAGGGGGCGCCGAAGCCTATGGCTACACCTTC.